This T cell receptor beta chain was documented in a study of shared clonotypes between healthy human individuals. Regarding the study as a whole: Since donors were few, the genetic and exposure-history diversity represented was limited. Shared clonotypes: approximately 4.5% naive CD4, roughly 4% naive CD8, less than 2.5% memory CD4, approximately 0.41% memory CD8. Sharing of clonotypes among donors was expected to vary with sequencing depth.

Turning to this clone: Its antigen remains unidentified.

Per the germline V gene, CDR1 is SEHNR and CDR2 is FQNEAQ (reference sequence). Trimming shortened V by 2 bases and J by 3 bases, and 5 bases separated the two germline ends. There are 13 residues in the CDR3. As defined, naive CD8 cells were CD45RO-negative and positively selected for CCR7, with terminally differentiated effector memory CD45RA+ cells excluded. Sequencing was at deep level. Clones were sequenced by immunoSEQ multiplex PCR, and TCRdb holds only the in-frame ones, with some missing. Of roughly 770,000 clones detected, about 96% appear once; the ten largest clones hold 0.2% to 0.25%. This TCR was sampled from a man aged 25 to 40 in good health. The material sequenced was naive CD8+ T cells sorted from blood. The chain joins TRBV7-9 to TRBJ2-1; D not certain. CDR3 sequence (DNA): TGTGCCAGCAGCTTATCCCTCTACAATGAGCAGTTCTTC. This translates into CASSLSLYNEQFF.